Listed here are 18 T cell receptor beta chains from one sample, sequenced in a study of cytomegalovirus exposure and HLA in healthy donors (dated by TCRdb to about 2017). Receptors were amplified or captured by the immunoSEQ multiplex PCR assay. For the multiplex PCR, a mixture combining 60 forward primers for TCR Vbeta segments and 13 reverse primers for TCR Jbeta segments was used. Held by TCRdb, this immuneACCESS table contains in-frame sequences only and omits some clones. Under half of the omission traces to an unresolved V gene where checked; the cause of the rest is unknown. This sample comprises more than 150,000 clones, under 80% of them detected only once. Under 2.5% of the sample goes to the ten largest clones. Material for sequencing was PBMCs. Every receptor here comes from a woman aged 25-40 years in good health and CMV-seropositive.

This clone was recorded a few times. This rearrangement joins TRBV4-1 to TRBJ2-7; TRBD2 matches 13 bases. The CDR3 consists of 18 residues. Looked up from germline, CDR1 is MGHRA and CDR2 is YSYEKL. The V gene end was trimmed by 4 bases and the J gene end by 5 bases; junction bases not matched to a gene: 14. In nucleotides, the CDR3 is TGCGCCAGCAGCCTAGGACTAGCGGGGGTCTCCCGGGACGACGAGCAGTACTTC. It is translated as CASSLGLAGVSRDDEQYF.

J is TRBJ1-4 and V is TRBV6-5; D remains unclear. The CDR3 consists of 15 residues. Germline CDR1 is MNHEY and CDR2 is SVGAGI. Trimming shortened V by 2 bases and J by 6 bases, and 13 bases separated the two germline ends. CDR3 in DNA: TGTGCCAGCAGTTACGAGGGCAGCGCATATGAAAAACTGTTTTTT. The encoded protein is CASSYEGSAYEKLFF.

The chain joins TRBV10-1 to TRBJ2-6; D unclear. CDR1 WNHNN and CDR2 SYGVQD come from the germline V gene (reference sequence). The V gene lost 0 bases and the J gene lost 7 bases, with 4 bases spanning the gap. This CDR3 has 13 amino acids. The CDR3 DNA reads TGCGCCAGCAGTGAGTCGTTAGCCAACGTCCTGACTTTC. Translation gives CASSESLANVLTF.

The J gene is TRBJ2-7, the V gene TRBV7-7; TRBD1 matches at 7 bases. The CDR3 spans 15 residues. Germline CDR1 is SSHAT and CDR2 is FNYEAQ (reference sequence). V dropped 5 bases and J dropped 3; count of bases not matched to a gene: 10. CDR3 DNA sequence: TGTGCCAGCAGCCGCGAGGCCGGGACAGACTACGAGCAGTACTTC. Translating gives CASSREAGTDYEQYF. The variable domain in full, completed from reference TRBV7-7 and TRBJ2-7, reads GAGVSQSPRYKVTKRGQDVTLRCDPISSHATLYWYQQALGQGPEFLTYFNYEAQPDKSGLPSDRFSAERPEGSISTLTIQRTEQRDSAMYRCASSREAGTDYEQYFGPGTRLTVT.

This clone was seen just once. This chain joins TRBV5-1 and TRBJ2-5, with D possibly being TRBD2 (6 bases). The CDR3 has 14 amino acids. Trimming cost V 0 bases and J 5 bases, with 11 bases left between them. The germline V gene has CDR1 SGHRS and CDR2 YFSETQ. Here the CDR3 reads CASSLAGSEETQYF. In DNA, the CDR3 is TGCGCCAGCAGCTTGGCCGGGAGCGAGGAGACCCAGTACTTC.

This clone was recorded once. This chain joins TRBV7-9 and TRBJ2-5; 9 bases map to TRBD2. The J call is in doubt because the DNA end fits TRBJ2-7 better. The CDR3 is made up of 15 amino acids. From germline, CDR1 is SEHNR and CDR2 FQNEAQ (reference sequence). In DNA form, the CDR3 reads TGTGCCAGCAGCCCCAGTGCGGGGGGGTCCTACGAGCAGTACTTC. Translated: CASSPSAGGSYEQYF.

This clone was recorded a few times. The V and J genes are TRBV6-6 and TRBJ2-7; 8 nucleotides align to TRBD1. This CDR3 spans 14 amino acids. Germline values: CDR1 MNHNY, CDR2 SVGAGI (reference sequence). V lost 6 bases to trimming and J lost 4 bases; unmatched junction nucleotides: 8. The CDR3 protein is CASSSPGQAYEQYF. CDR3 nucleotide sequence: TGTGCCAGCAGCTCCCCGGGACAGGCGTACGAGCAGTACTTC.

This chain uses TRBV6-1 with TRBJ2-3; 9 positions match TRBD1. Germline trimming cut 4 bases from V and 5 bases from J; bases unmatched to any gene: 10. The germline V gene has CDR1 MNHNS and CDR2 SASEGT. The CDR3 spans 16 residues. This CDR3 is CASSGKQGARVDTQYF. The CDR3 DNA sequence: TGTGCCAGCAGTGGAAAACAGGGGGCGAGGGTAGATACGCAGTATTTT.

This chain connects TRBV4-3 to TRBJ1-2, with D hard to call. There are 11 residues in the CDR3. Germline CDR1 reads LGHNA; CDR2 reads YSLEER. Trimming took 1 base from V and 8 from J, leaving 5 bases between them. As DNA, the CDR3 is TGCGCCAGCAGCCAAGGCAGGGGCTACACCTTC. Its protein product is CASSQGRGYTF.

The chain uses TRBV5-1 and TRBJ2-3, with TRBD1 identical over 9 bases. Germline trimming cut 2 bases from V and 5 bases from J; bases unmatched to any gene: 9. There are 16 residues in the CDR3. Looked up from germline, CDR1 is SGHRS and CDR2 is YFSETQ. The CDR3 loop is CASSFGTGLPQDTQYF. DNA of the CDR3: TGCGCCAGCAGCTTTGGGACAGGGTTGCCCCAAGATACGCAGTATTTT.

The chain's CDR3 is CASSLAMDSTDTQYF. In DNA, the CDR3 is TGCGCCAGCAGCTTGGCCATGGACTCCACAGATACGCAGTATTTT. The chain is built from TRBV5-1 and TRBJ2-3, with D perhaps matching TRBD2 (5 bases). Trimming pared 0 bases from V and 2 bases from J, leaving 10 bases between. The CDR3 runs to 15 residues. The germline V gene has CDR1 SGHRS and CDR2 YFSETQ.

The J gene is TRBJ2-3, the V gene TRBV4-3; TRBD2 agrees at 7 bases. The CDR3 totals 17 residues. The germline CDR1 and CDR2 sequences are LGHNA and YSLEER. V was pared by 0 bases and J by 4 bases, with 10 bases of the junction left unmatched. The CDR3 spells CASSQDLGRGFADTQYF. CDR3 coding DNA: TGCGCCAGCAGCCAAGATTTGGGGCGGGGGTTTGCAGATACGCAGTATTTT.

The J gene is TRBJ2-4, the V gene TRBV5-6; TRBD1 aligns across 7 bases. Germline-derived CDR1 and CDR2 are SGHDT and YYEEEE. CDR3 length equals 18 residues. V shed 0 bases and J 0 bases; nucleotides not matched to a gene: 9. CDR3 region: CASSLAGTERLAKNIQYF. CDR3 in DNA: TGTGCCAGCAGCTTGGCGGGGACAGAAAGACTAGCCAAAAACATTCAGTACTTC.

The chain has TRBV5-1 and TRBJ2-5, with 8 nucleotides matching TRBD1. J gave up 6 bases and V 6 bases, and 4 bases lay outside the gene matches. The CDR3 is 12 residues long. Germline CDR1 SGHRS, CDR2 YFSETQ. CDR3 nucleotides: TGCGCCAGCACGACAGGGGAAAAGACCCAGTACTTC. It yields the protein CASTTGEKTQYF.

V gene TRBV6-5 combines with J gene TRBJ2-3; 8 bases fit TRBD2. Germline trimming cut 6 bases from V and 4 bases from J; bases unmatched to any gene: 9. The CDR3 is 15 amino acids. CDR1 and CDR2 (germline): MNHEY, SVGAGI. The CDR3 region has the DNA TGTGCCAGCAGCAAAGCCGGGGGGGCCTCAGATACGCAGTATTTT. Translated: CASSKAGGASDTQYF.

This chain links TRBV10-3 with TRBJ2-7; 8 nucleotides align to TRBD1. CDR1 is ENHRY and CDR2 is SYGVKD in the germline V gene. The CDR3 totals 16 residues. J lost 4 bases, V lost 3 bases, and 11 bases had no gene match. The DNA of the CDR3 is TGTGCCATCAGTGATGTATTGGGCAGGGGGCATTACGAGCAGTACTTC. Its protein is CAISDVLGRGHYEQYF.

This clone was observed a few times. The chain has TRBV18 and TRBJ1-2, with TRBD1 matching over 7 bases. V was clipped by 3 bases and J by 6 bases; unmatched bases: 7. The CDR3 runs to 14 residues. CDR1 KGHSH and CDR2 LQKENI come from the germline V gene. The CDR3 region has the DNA TGTGCCAGCTCACCGTACAGGGGCTTTGATGGCTACACCTTC. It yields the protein CASSPYRGFDGYTF.

The CDR3 loop reads CASSEAMGLVETQYF. DNA for the CDR3: TGTGCCAGCAGTGAAGCGATGGGACTAGTGGAGACCCAGTACTTC. The V call is TRBV2, the J call TRBJ2-5; 8 bases are shared with TRBD2. V dropped 0 bases and J dropped 5; count of bases not matched to a gene: 5. From germline, CDR1 is SNHLY and CDR2 FYNNEI. The CDR3 runs to 15 residues.